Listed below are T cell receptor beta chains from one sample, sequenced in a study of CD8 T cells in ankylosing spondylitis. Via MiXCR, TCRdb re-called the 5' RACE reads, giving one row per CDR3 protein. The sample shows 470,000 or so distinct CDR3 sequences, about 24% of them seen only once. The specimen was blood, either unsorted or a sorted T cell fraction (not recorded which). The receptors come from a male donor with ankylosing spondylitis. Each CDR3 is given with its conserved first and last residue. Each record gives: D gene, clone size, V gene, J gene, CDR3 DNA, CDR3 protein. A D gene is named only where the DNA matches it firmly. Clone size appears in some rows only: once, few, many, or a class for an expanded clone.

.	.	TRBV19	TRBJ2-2	TGTGCCAGTAATGATCCGAGGAGACATACCGGGGAGCTGTTTTTT	CASNDPRRHTGELFF
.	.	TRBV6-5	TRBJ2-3	TGTGCCAGCAGTTACTCGTGGGGAGGCACAGATACGCAGTATTTT	CASSYSWGGTDTQYF
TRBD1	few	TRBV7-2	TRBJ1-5	TGTGCCAGCAGCTCTGGACAGGCTTCGGGGCCCCAGCATTTT	CASSSGQASGPQHF
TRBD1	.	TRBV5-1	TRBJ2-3	TGCGCCAGCAGCCCCAGGACAGGCCCTAGCACAGATACGCAGTATTTT	CASSPRTGPSTDTQYF
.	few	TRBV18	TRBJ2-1	TGTGCCAGCTCACCCGGGGCTCCCAGTGAGCAGTTCTTC	CASSPGAPSEQFF
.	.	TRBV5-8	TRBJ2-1	TGTGCCAGCAGCCTGAGGTTGTGGTCTGAGCAGTTCTTC	CASSLRLWSEQFF
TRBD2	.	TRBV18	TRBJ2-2	TGTGCCAGCTCACCACCGGGACTAGAGGTTTCCACCGGGGAGCTGTTTTTT	CASSPPGLEVSTGELFF
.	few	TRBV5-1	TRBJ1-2	TGCGCCAGCAGCTTGGGATTCGGGGAAAATGGCTACACCTTC	CASSLGFGENGYTF
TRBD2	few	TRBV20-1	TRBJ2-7	TGCAGTGCTAAGCGGGAAGGCTCCGAGCAGTACTTC	CSAKREGSEQYF
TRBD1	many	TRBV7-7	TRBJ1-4	TGTGCCAGCAGCCCGAGACAGGGCGGGGAACTGTTTTTT	CASSPRQGGELFF
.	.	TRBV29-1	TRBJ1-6	TGCAGCGTTGGTGGGGAAAATTCACCCCTCCACTTT	CSVGGENSPLHF
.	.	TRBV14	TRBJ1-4	TGTGCCAGCAGCCAAGCCCGGAATGAAAAACTGTTTTTT	CASSQARNEKLFF
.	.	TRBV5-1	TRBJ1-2	TGCGCCAGCAGGATGGGACCCACTAACTATGGCTACACCTTC	CASRMGPTNYGYTF
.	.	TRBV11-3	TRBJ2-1	TGTGCCAGCAGCTGGGATCTAGATTACAATGAGCAGTTCTTC	CASSWDLDYNEQFF
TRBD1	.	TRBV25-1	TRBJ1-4	TGTGCCAGCAGGAGGACAGGGGATCAAGAAAAACTGTTTTTT	CASRRTGDQEKLFF
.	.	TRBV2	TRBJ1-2	TGTGCCAGCAGCCCCCCGTACGGCTACACCTTC	CASSPPYGYTF
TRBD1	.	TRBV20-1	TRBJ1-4	TGCAGTGCTTGTGGGACAGGGGGTGAAAAACTGTTTTTT	CSACGTGGEKLFF
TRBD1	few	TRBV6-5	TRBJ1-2	TGTGCCAGCAGTTACATCCCAACGGGACAGGGGGCTGGGGGCTACACCTTC	CASSYIPTGQGAGGYTF
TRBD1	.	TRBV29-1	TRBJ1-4	TGCAGCGTTGAAGACAGGGGGGCCCCAACTAATGAAAAACTGTTTTTT	CSVEDRGAPTNEKLFF
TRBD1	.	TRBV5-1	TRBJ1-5	TGCGCCAGCAGCAGCGACCGGACAGGGGTCAATCAGCCCCAGCATTTT	CASSSDRTGVNQPQHF
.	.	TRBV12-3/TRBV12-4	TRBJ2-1	TGTGCCAGCAGTCCCTGGGTGCTACCGCAGTTCTTC	CASSPWVLPQFF
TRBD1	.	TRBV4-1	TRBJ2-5	TGCGCCAGCAGCCAAGAGGGACAGGGCCACCAAGAGACCCAGTACTTC	CASSQEGQGHQETQYF
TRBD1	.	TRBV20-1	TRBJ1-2	TGCAGTGCTAGTGAGGGTACAGGGGGCGCAAGCTATGGCTACACCTTC	CSASEGTGGASYGYTF
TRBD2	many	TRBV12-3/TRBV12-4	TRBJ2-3	TGTGCCAGCAGTTCAGGACTAGTTTTACTGGCAGATACGCAGTATTTT	CASSSGLVLLADTQYF
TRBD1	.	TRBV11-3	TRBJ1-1	TGTGCCAGCAGCTTAGAAGGACAGGGTGGAGAAGCTTTCTTT	CASSLEGQGGEAFF
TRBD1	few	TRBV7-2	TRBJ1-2	TGTGCCAGCAGCCCGAGAGGGACAGGAGGCTACACCTTC	CASSPRGTGGYTF
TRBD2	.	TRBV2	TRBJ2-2	TGTGCCAGCTCGCTGACTAGCGGGAGGATGTCCGGGGAGCTGTTTTTT	CASSLTSGRMSGELFF
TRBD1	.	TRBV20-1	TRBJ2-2	TGCAGTGCTACAAGGGGGACAGGGCCCTACGGGGAGCTGTTTTTT	CSATRGTGPYGELFF
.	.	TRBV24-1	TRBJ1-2	TGTGCCACCAGTGATCTGAAGAAGGGGAAAGGGAGCTACACCTTC	CATSDLKKGKGSYTF
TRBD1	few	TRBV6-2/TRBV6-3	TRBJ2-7	TGTGCCAGCAGCCCCCTCGACAGGGGGCGAGGTGAGCAGTACTTC	CASSPLDRGRGEQYF
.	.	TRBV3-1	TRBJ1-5	TGTGCCAGCAGCCAAGATGGGACACCCCAGCCCCAGCATTTT	CASSQDGTPQPQHF
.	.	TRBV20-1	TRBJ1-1	TGCAGTGCTAGGAGTATGGTACAGGGGAACACTGAAGCTTTCTTT	CSARSMVQGNTEAFF
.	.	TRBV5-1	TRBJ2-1	TGCGCCAGCAGCTTGGGGCTAGAAAATGAGCAGTTCTTC	CASSLGLENEQFF
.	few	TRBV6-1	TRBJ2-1	TGTGCCAGCAGTGTACAGGCCGGCCACAATGAGCAGTTCTTC	CASSVQAGHNEQFF
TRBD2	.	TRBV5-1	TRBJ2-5	TGCGCCAGCAGCTATTTGGGAGGGCTAGCGGGTGAAGAGACCCAGTACTTC	CASSYLGGLAGEETQYF
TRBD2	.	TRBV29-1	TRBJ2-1	TGCAGCGTGGGGACTAGCGGGTCCAGCTCCTACAATGAGCAGTTCTTC	CSVGTSGSSSYNEQFF
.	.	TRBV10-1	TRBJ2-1	TGCGCCAGCAGTGAGTCTGTGCGGCCTAGCGAGGATTGGAGCTCCTACAATGAGCAGTTCTTC	CASSESVRPSEDWSSYNEQFF
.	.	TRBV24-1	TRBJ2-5	TGTGCCACCAGTGAGGCCGGTACAGGGAAAGAGACCCAGTACTTC	CATSEAGTGKETQYF
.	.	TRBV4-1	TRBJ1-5	TGCGCCAGCAGCCAACCCACAGGGAAGAGCAATCAGCCCCAGCATTTT	CASSQPTGKSNQPQHF
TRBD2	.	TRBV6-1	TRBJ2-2	TGTGCCAGCAGTATCCCCCCGGGACTAGTTACCGGGGAGCTGTTTTTT	CASSIPPGLVTGELFF
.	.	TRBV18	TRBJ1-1	TGTGCCAGCTCACCACAACGCCAGAGGAACACTGAAGCTTTCTTT	CASSPQRQRNTEAFF
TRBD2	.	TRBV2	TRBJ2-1	TGTGCCAGCAGGGGAAGTAGCGGGAGGCTATACAATGAGCAGTTCTTC	CASRGSSGRLYNEQFF
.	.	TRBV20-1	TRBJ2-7	TGCAGTGCCTTCCTTAAAATCGAGCAGTACTTC	CSAFLKIEQYF
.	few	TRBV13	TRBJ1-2	TGTGCCAGCAGCCTCGGGCGGACAGCTTATGGCTACACCTTC	CASSLGRTAYGYTF
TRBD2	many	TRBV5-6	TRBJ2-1	TGTGCCAGCAGCTTGTTCCGCGGGAGGGCCAATGAGCAGTTCTTC	CASSLFRGRANEQFF